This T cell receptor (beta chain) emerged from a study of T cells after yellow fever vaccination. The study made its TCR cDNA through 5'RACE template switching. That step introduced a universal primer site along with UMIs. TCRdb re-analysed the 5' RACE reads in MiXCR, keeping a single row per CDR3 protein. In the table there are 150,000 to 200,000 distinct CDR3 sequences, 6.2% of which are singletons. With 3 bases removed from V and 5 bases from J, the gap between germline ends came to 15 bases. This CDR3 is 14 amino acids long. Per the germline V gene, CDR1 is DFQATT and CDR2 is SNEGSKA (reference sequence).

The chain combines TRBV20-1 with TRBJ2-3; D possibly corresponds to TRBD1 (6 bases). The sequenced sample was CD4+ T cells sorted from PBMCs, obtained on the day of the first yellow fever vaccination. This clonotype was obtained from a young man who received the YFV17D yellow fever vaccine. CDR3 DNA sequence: TGCAGTGCTAGCCCACAGGGATTTAGAGATACGCAGTATTTT. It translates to CSASPQGFRDTQYF.